These 23 T cell receptor beta chains were all obtained from the same sample, sequenced in a study of T cells in Graves' hyperthyroidism and ophthalmopathy. Using RNA transcripts as the source, TCR beta CDR3 regions were amplified. TCR CDR3 regions were first amplified by RT-PCR with HTBI primers. TCRdb used MiXCR to reprocess the multiplex PCR reads, holding one entry per CDR3 protein. Here the sample spans around 350,000 distinct CDR3 sequences, 13% being singletons. The sample taken for sequencing was blood. All receptors derive from a woman younger than 35 with Graves' hyperthyroidism.

This clonotype was detected ten times or more. The chain has TRBV3-1 and TRBJ1-4; D is undetermined. This CDR3 has 15 amino acids. Trimming shortened V by 4 bases and J by 4 bases, and 13 bases separated the two germline ends. Per the germline V gene, CDR1 is LGHDT and CDR2 is YNNKEL (reference sequence). The CDR3 region has the DNA TGTGCCAGCAGCCTCCCCCAAGCTGGTAATGAAAAACTGTTTTTT. This encodes CASSLPQAGNEKLFF.

A few counts support this clonotype. V usage is TRBV25-1 and J usage is TRBJ1-6; TRBD1 matches 7 bases. Germline assignment: CDR1 MGHDK and CDR2 SYGVNS. This CDR3 is 14 amino acids long. The junction had 6 bases not matched to a gene; V was cut back by 6 bases and J by 7 bases. The CDR3 here is CASSWDSYNSPLHF. CDR3 DNA sequence: TGTGCCAGCAGCTGGGACAGTTACAATTCACCCCTCCACTTT.

Many counts were recorded for this clonotype. This rearrangement joins TRBV27 to TRBJ1-6; perhaps TRBD1 as D (5 bases). Trimming left V 5 bases short and J 7 bases short, with 15 bases between. The CDR3 has 15 amino acids. Germline V gene sequence: CDR1 MNHEY, CDR2 SMNVEV (reference sequence). The CDR3 is CASSEVGTGNSPLHF. The CDR3 nucleotides read TGTGCCAGCAGTGAGGTCGGGACGGGGAATTCACCCCTCCACTTT.

This chain joins TRBV2 and TRBJ1-2; 9 bases map to TRBD1. The CDR3 spans 16 residues. V was clipped by 3 bases and J by 7 bases; unmatched bases: 12. CDR1 and CDR2 (germline): SNHLY, FYNNEI. Here the CDR3 DNA reads TGTGCCAGCAGTGACCGGGACAGGGAGGTAGTAGGTGGCTACACCTTC. The encoded protein is CASSDRDREVVGGYTF.

This clonotype was counted ten times or more. This rearrangement joins TRBV28 to TRBJ1-3; no reliable D call. Germline loops: CDR1 MDHEN, CDR2 SYDVKM. The CDR3 is 14 residues long. V lost 3 bases to trimming and J lost 3 bases, with 9 bases between them. The CDR3 region has the DNA TGTGCCAGCAGTTTTGGGTCAGATGGAAACACCATATATTTT. Protein: CASSFGSDGNTIYF.

This clonotype has ten or more counts. The chain uses TRBV19 and TRBJ2-7, with 13 positions matching TRBD2. The germline V gene has CDR1 LNHDA and CDR2 SQIVND (reference sequence). V shed 4 bases, J shed 5 bases, and the junction held 5 bases outside the gene matches. This CDR3 has 15 residues. The CDR3 region is CASSTRTSGRNEQYF. In DNA, the CDR3 is TGTGCCAGTAGTACCCGGACTAGCGGGAGAAACGAGCAGTACTTC. Based on the CDR3 plus reference TRBV19 and TRBJ2-7, the full variable domain is DGGITQSPKYLFRKEGQNVTLSCEQNLNHDAMYWYRQDPGQGLRLIYYSQIVNDFQKGDIAEGYSVSREKKESFPLTVTSAQKNPTAFYLCASSTRTSGRNEQYFGPGTRLTVT.

V gene TRBV29-1 combines with J gene TRBJ2-2, with D maybe TRBD2 (5 bases). The CDR3 has 14 amino acids. Germline V gene lookup returns CDR1 SQVTM and CDR2 ANQGSEA. Between the trimmed V and J ends, which lost 4 bases and 5 bases, there was a span of 14 bases. The chain's CDR3 is CSVAERQQTGELFF. The CDR3 DNA reads as TGCAGCGTTGCAGAGCGGCAACAGACCGGGGAGCTGTTTTTT.

At least ten counts were recorded for this clonotype. The chain is built from TRBV10-3 and TRBJ2-7; 8 bases map to TRBD1. Trimming took 7 bases from V and 7 from J; bases not matched to a gene: 12. This CDR3 region has 14 residues. From germline, CDR1 is ENHRY and CDR2 SYGVKD. CDR3 DNA: TGTGCCATCACCGGGACAGGCCCGGATGGAGAGCAGTACTTC. Translation gives CAITGTGPDGEQYF.

This clonotype was picked up many times. The chain combines TRBV3-1 with TRBJ1-3; weak D call: TRBD1 (6 bases). V lost 2 bases to trimming and J lost 0 bases, with 11 bases between them. The CDR3 totals 16 residues. CDR1 is LGHDT, CDR2 YNNKEL, per germline (reference sequence). CDR3 coding DNA: TGTGCCAGCAGCCAAAGGCGGGGGCTCTCTGGAAACACCATATATTTT. This encodes CASSQRRGLSGNTIYF.

Turning to this clonotype: The junction shows a germline mismatch at one end, possibly a read error. CDR3 coding DNA: TGCGCCAGCAGCTTGGATTCCCGGGATACGCAGTATTTT. It codes for CASSLDSRDTQYF. This chain joins TRBV5-5 and TRBJ2-3; D gene ambiguous. Germline-derived CDR1 and CDR2 are SGHKS and YYEKEE (reference sequence). The CDR3 runs 13 residues.

In this sample, this clonotype turned up a few times. The J gene is TRBJ1-5, the V gene TRBV19; D not certain. V dropped 7 bases and J dropped 1 base, with 14 bases sitting between them. There are 15 residues in the CDR3. From germline, CDR1 is LNHDA and CDR2 SQIVND (reference sequence). The CDR3 loop is CASIPTWHSNQPQHF. CDR3 DNA: TGTGCCAGTATTCCGACCTGGCACAGCAATCAGCCCCAGCATTTT. Supplemented by reference TRBV19 and TRBJ1-5, the full variable domain reads DGGITQSPKYLFRKEGQNVTLSCEQNLNHDAMYWYRQDPGQGLRLIYYSQIVNDFQKGDIAEGYSVSREKKESFPLTVTSAQKNPTAFYLCASIPTWHSNQPQHFGDGTRLSIL.

This clonotype was picked up many times. The chain has TRBV13 and TRBJ1-1; D possibly corresponds to TRBD1 (5 bases). Germline V gene lookup returns CDR1 PRHDT and CDR2 FYEKMQ (reference sequence). CDR3 length equals 14 residues. V shed 5 bases and J shed 6 bases, with 16 bases lying between them. CDR3 protein: CASSLSRADSEAFF. The CDR3 DNA sequence: TGTGCCAGCAGCCTTAGCAGGGCCGACTCTGAAGCTTTCTTT.

Many counts were recorded for this clonotype. The chain has TRBV20-1 and TRBJ2-7; D may correspond to TRBD1 or TRBD2 (5 bases each). Germline-derived CDR1 and CDR2 are DFQATT and SNEGSKA (reference sequence). V lost 1 base and J 2 bases, leaving 15 bases between the germline ends. The CDR3 is 15 amino acids. CDR3 amino acids: CSARGSGTATYEQYF. The CDR3 nucleotides are TGCAGTGCTAGAGGTTCAGGGACCGCCACCTACGAGCAGTACTTC.

As regards this clonotype: An end of the junction differs from the germline gene, which may be a read error. The chain recombines TRBV6-5 with TRBJ2-7, with 10 nucleotides matching TRBD1. Germline CDR1 MNHEY, CDR2 SVGAGI. The CDR3 runs 14 residues. The CDR3 sequence is CANSWTGGSYEQYF. The CDR3, as DNA: TGTGCCAACAGTTGGACAGGGGGATCCTACGAGCAGTACTTC.

For this clonotype: This CDR3 fails to terminate in the conserved phenylalanine or tryptophan, so it likely reflects a read error. This sequence joins TRBV27 and TRBJ1-6, with D unclear. Germline assignment: CDR1 MNHEY and CDR2 SMNVEV (reference sequence). This CDR3 is built from 12 residues. The V gene lost 6 bases and the J gene lost 3 bases, with 3 bases spanning the gap. This CDR3 is CASRFYNSPLHL. The CDR3 DNA reads as TGTGCCAGCAGGTTCTATAATTCACCCCTCCACCTT.

The sample holds a few counts of this clonotype. The chain joins TRBV7-8 to TRBJ1-1; TRBD1 is a possible D gene (6 bases). The CDR3 is 16 amino acids. The V gene's germline CDR1 is SGHVS and CDR2 FQNEAQ. The ends were cut back, 5 bases at V and 4 bases at J, with 20 bases in the middle. The CDR3 region is CASSVLGGAWATEAFF. Written as DNA, the CDR3 is TGTGCCAGCAGCGTCTTGGGGGGGGCGTGGGCCACTGAAGCTTTCTTT.

This clonotype was seen at least ten times. This chain joins TRBV6-2 or TRBV6-3 and TRBJ1-1, with 7 bases aligning to TRBD1. The V and J ends lost 2 bases and 1 base, in that order; junction bases with no gene match: 7. The CDR3 is 16 residues long. From germline, CDR1 is MNHEY and CDR2 SVGEGT. The CDR3 sequence: CASSYEIRQGNTEAFF. The CDR3 bases are TGTGCCAGCAGTTACGAAATAAGACAGGGGAACACTGAAGCTTTCTTT.

This clonotype was detected many times. This chain links TRBV6-1 with TRBJ2-7, with D possibly TRBD2 on 6 matching bases. V lost 7 bases to trimming and J lost 0 bases, with 16 bases between them. The length of the CDR3 is 15 residues. The germline V gene has CDR1 MNHNS and CDR2 SASEGT. CDR3 loop: CASTPQWTTSYEQYF. Here the CDR3 DNA reads TGTGCCAGCACCCCTCAGTGGACTACCTCCTACGAGCAGTACTTC.

Many counts were recorded for this clonotype. In DNA form, the CDR3 reads TGTGCCAGCAGCCAAGTCGGCAGCTCCTATAATTCACCCCTCCACTTT. Its translation is CASSQVGSSYNSPLHF. The chain recombines TRBV3-1 with TRBJ1-6; D is uncertain. CDR3 length: 16 amino acids. Trimming pared 1 base from V and 0 bases from J, leaving 7 bases between. The germline gives CDR1 LGHDT, CDR2 YNNKEL (reference sequence). Full variable domain (remainder filled in from reference TRBV3-1 and TRBJ1-6): DTAVSQTPKYLVTQMGNDKSIKCEQNLGHDTMYWYKQDSKKFLKIMFSYNNKELIINETVPNRFSPKSPDKAHLNLHINSLELGDSAVYFCASSQVGSSYNSPLHFGNGTRLTVT.

The rearrangement links TRBV7-2 to TRBJ1-1; perhaps TRBD1 as D (6 bases). The CDR3 totals 15 residues. The V gene's germline CDR1 is SGHTA and CDR2 FQGNSA. Trimming stripped 6 bases from V and 0 bases from J, with 14 bases between. The DNA of the CDR3 is TGTGCCAGCAGTGGGCGGGGGGCTATGAACACTGAAGCTTTCTTT. Its translation: CASSGRGAMNTEAFF. The whole variable domain, remainder taken from reference TRBV7-2 and TRBJ1-1, is GAGVSQSPSNKVTEKGKDVELRCDPISGHTALYWYRQSLGQGLEFLIYFQGNSAPDKSGLPSDRFSAERTGGSVSTLTIQRTQQEDSAVYLCASSGRGAMNTEAFFGQGTRLTVV.

This clonotype was recorded at least ten times. The chain combines TRBV20-1 with TRBJ2-1; D gene unclear. V lost 3 bases to trimming and J lost 4 bases, with 22 bases between them. This CDR3 comprises 17 residues. Germline assignment: CDR1 DFQATT and CDR2 SNEGSKA (reference sequence). The CDR3 region is CSASRRGVPTLYNEQFF. In DNA form, the CDR3 reads TGCAGTGCTAGTAGGAGAGGCGTCCCCACCCTGTACAATGAGCAGTTCTTC.

In its sample, this clonotype was seen many times. J is TRBJ2-1 and V is TRBV3-1; D call uncertain. Trimming cost V 5 bases and J 0 bases, with 11 bases left between them. This CDR3 contains 15 residues. CDR1 is LGHDT and CDR2 is YNNKEL in the germline V gene (reference sequence). The CDR3 nucleotides are TGTGCCAGCAGCACGTCCTTAAGCTCCTACAATGAGCAGTTCTTC. Residues: CASSTSLSSYNEQFF.

About this clonotype itself: A single base separates this from a much larger clone, so it may be a read error. In nucleotides, the CDR3 is TGTGCCTGCAGGATCGACGGGAGCTCCTACGAGCAGTACTTC. Translating it yields CACRIDGSSYEQYF. This chain links TRBV2 with TRBJ2-7, with D perhaps TRBD2 (6 bases). This CDR3 spans 14 amino acids. Germline V gene lookup returns CDR1 SNHLY and CDR2 FYNNEI.